The 13 T cell receptor beta chains in this list originate from one sample, sequenced in a study of T cell repertoires in cytomegalovirus infection (dated by TCRdb to about 2019). This sample's treatment or condition label indicates: in vitro stimulation with specific CMV peptide epitopes to enrich CMV-specific T cells. Their antigens remain unidentified. Sequenced on an Illumina HiSeq 1500. Clones were called with MiXCR by TCRdb after fastp trimmed the public reads at Q25, and only in-frame beta chains were retained. CDR3 protein sequences are deduplicated, and each keeps its most common genes and DNA. The sample records around 140,000 distinct CDR3 sequences, about 31% of which are singletons. The ten largest clones add up to around 50% of the sample. The sample here was CD8+ T cells from cultured PBMCs, taken from culture after CMV antigen stimulation. All receptors derive from a human donor in good health (CMV status not recorded). Some clones in this sample may be carry-over from other donors' samples.

The rearrangement uses TRBV13 and TRBJ2-1, with no clear D. Trimming stripped 2 bases from V and 0 bases from J, with 8 bases between. The germline V gene has CDR1 PRHDT and CDR2 FYEKMQ (reference sequence). The CDR3 is 15 residues long. CDR3 sequence reads: CASSLLQTSYNEQFF. CDR3 bases: TGTGCCAGCAGCTTACTGCAGACCTCCTACAATGAGCAGTTCTTC.

The chain links TRBV2 to TRBJ2-3; the match to TRBD2 covers 9 bases. The junction had 9 bases not matched to a gene; V was cut back by 7 bases and J by 4 bases. This CDR3 has 15 amino acids. Germline V gene data show CDR1 as SNHLY and CDR2 as FYNNEI. The CDR3: CASIMAAGGPDTQYF. CDR3 nucleotides: TGTGCCAGCATCATGGCAGCGGGGGGCCCAGATACGCAGTATTTT.

The chain carries TRBV19 and TRBJ2-7; D unresolved. The CDR3 consists of 15 residues. V shed 5 bases and J shed 4 bases, with 18 bases lying between them. The V gene's germline CDR1 is LNHDA and CDR2 SQIVND (reference sequence). This CDR3 is CASSVERSSSYEQYF. In DNA, the CDR3 is TGTGCCAGTAGTGTCGAAAGAAGCTCGTCTTACGAGCAGTACTTC.

The table lists this clonotype with many counts. The chain recombines TRBV11-2 with TRBJ1-4, with a weak D call TRBD1 (5 bases). The CDR3 is 15 amino acids. Looked up from germline, CDR1 is SGHAT and CDR2 is FQNNGV. Trimming removed 2 bases at V and 7 bases at J, with 14 bases between. The CDR3 DNA reads as TGTGCCAGCAGCTTATCCATGGGGACGTCTGAAAAACTGTTTTTT. Translated: CASSLSMGTSEKLFF.

This chain links TRBV12-3 or TRBV12-4 with TRBJ2-1; 10 positions agree with TRBD2. The V segment lost 4 bases and the J segment 10 bases; nucleotides outside the gene matches: 16. The CDR3 has 17 residues. In DNA form, the CDR3 reads TGTGCCAGCAGTTCCGGGCTAGCGGGGGCCCCCTTGGGAGAGCAGTTCTTC. This encodes CASSSGLAGAPLGEQFF.

In this sample, this clonotype turned up a few times. The V and J genes are TRBV12-3 or TRBV12-4 and TRBJ2-4, with D uncertain. V was pared by 6 bases and J by 5 bases, with 14 bases between. The CDR3 spans 14 residues. CDR3 sequence reads: CASSDVSQENIQYF. The CDR3 coding sequence is TGTGCCAGCAGCGACGTTAGCCAGGAAAACATTCAGTACTTC.

The table lists this clonotype with a few counts. The chain combines TRBV7-6 with TRBJ2-7, with D perhaps matching TRBD1 or TRBD2 (6 bases each). The germline V and J ends were trimmed by 10 bases and 5 bases, with 12 bases remaining between them. This CDR3 has 11 residues. Germline CDR1 reads SGHVS; CDR2 reads FNYEAQ. As DNA, the CDR3 is TGTGCCACCCCTAGGGGGGACGAGCAGTACTTC. Encoded protein: CATPRGDEQYF.

This chain links TRBV5-4 with TRBJ1-4, with no clear D. Deletions cut 1 base from V and 8 bases from J, with 9 bases between. Germline CDR1 and CDR2: SGHNT and YYREEE (reference sequence). The CDR3 spans 13 residues. CDR3: CASSLSLREKLFF. CDR3 in DNA: TGTGCCAGCAGCTTGTCTCTTCGAGAAAAACTGTTTTTT.

This clonotype was detected a few times. The chain combines TRBV7-6 with TRBJ1-4; TRBD1 agrees at 7 bases. V shed 4 bases, J shed 8 bases, and the junction held 7 bases outside the gene matches. CDR3 length equals 14 residues. Germline assignment: CDR1 SGHVS and CDR2 FNYEAQ. CDR3 protein: CASSYRDSNEKLFF. Here the CDR3 DNA reads TGTGCCAGCAGCTACCGGGACAGTAACGAAAAACTGTTTTTT.

The V gene is TRBV28, the J gene TRBJ1-3; D gene ambiguous. CDR3 length equals 15 residues. V was pared by 6 bases and J by 0 bases, with 12 bases between. Germline V gene sequence: CDR1 MDHEN, CDR2 SYDVKM. The CDR3 reads CASSYPLHSGNTIYF. In nucleotides, the CDR3 is TGTGCCAGCAGCTATCCCTTGCACTCTGGAAACACCATATATTTT.

The chain employs TRBV7-6 and TRBJ2-4; the D gene is possibly TRBD1 (5 bases). The germline gives CDR1 SGHVS, CDR2 FNYEAQ. CDR3 length equals 15 residues. The V gene lost 5 bases and the J gene lost 0 bases, with 11 bases spanning the gap. The CDR3 loop is CASSMDTEAKNIQYF. The CDR3 DNA follows: TGTGCCAGCAGCATGGACACTGAAGCCAAAAACATTCAGTACTTC.

This clonotype was seen more than once but under ten times. J is TRBJ1-1 and V is TRBV7-9; 10 bases are a match to TRBD1. J was trimmed by 3 bases and V by 3 bases; bases with no gene match: 1. This CDR3 has 14 residues. Germline V lookup: CDR1 SEHNR, CDR2 FQNEAQ (reference sequence). CDR3 in DNA: TGTGCCAGCAGCTTCGGGACAGGGGACACTGAAGCTTTCTTT. Protein sequence: CASSFGTGDTEAFF.

The chain joins TRBV19 to TRBJ1-5; 7 nucleotides agree with TRBD1. Germline V gene lookup returns CDR1 LNHDA and CDR2 SQIVND (reference sequence). The CDR3 extends over 15 amino acids. The J segment lost 7 bases and the V segment lost 5 bases, leaving 11 bases of the junction unmatched. CDR3 DNA: TGTGCCAGTAGTTCTAAGGACAGGTTGAGCCAGCCCCAGCATTTT. Its protein is CASSSKDRLSQPQHF.